These 19 T cell receptor beta chains originate from one sample sequenced in a study of regulatory T cells in long-lasting Graves disease. Library construction for TCR beta used iRepertoire HTBI primers and Arm-PCR of CDR3 regions. Each CDR3 protein gets one entry after TCRdb re-called the multiplex PCR reads with MiXCR. The data show 400,000 to 500,000 distinct CDR3 sequences, approximately 15% seen once. As to time point: newly diagnosed GD, antithyroid drugs for less than 3 months. From PBMCs, RNA was extracted and then used to make the TCR library. This sample also appeared in a second study, on T cells in Graves' hyperthyroidism and ophthalmopathy.

The source was peripheral blood mononuclear cells (PBMCs), collected at new diagnosis, from a patient treated with antithyroid drugs. The receptors were gathered from a woman between 45 and 65 years old with Graves disease.

V usage is TRBV4-1 and J usage is TRBJ1-2; TRBD1 matches at 10 bases. CDR1 is MGHRA, CDR2 YSYEKL, per germline. The CDR3 loop spans 15 amino acids. V shed 0 bases and J 8 bases; nucleotides not matched to a gene: 6. The CDR3 DNA is TGCGCCAGCAGCCAAGAAGGGACAGGGGCGCGGGGCTACACCTTC. It encodes CASSQEGTGARGYTF.

V gene TRBV7-2 combines with J gene TRBJ2-1; D might be TRBD2 (5 bases). Germline CDR1 and CDR2: SGHTA and FQGNSA. The CDR3 loop spans 16 amino acids. Deletions cut 2 bases from V and 0 bases from J, with 11 bases between. The CDR3 DNA reads TGTGCCAGCAGCTTACTAACGGGGAGCTCCTACAATGAGCAGTTCTTC. Protein sequence: CASSLLTGSSYNEQFF.

The chain recombines TRBV10-1 with TRBJ1-2, with no clear D. Germline V lookup: CDR1 WNHNN, CDR2 SYGVQD (reference sequence). The CDR3 runs 14 residues. The V and J ends lost 7 bases and 3 bases respectively, with 15 bases between them. The CDR3 DNA follows: TGCGCCAGCAATGTTTGGGGATTTCACTATGGCTACACCTTC. Its protein is CASNVWGFHYGYTF.

V is TRBV6-2 or TRBV6-3 and J is TRBJ2-3; D ambiguous. This CDR3 is 19 amino acids long. V lost 5 bases and J 0 bases, leaving 24 bases between the germline ends. Germline CDR1 and CDR2: MNHEY and SVGEGT. The CDR3 is CASSEYPRAYKLSTDTQYF. The DNA of the CDR3 is TGTGCCAGCAGTGAGTACCCCCGGGCCTACAAGCTTAGCACAGATACGCAGTATTTT.

Ten or more counts support this clonotype. The chain joins TRBV28 to TRBJ1-2; D is unresolved. The length of the CDR3 is 16 residues. V was clipped by 3 bases and J by 1 base, with 15 bases between them. Per the germline V gene, CDR1 is MDHEN and CDR2 is SYDVKM. The CDR3, as DNA: TGTGCCAGCAGTTTGGTATGGGTAACGAGTAACTATGGCTACACCTTC. Encoded protein: CASSLVWVTSNYGYTF.

This chain uses TRBV30 with TRBJ2-7; D not resolved. There are 11 residues in the CDR3. Germline V gives CDR1 GTSNPN, CDR2 SVGIG (reference sequence). V lost 5 bases and J lost 3, with 8 bases in between. CDR3 sequence (DNA): TGTGCCTGGGCTGAAAGCTACGAGCAGTACTTC. It encodes CAWAESYEQYF.

This clonotype was seen many times. The V call is TRBV3-1, the J call TRBJ2-3, with D tentatively TRBD2 (5 bases). Looked up from germline, CDR1 is LGHDT and CDR2 is YNNKEL (reference sequence). Trimming pared 3 bases from V and 2 bases from J, leaving 9 bases between. The CDR3 runs to 14 residues. The CDR3 nucleotides are TGTGCCAGCAGCCAGACTATATACACAGATACGCAGTATTTT. It specifies CASSQTIYTDTQYF.

This clonotype appeared many times. The chain joins TRBV29-1 to TRBJ2-2; no clear D. V lost 2 bases and J lost 6, with 13 bases in between. The length of the CDR3 is 14 residues. From germline, CDR1 is SQVTM and CDR2 ANQGSEA. CDR3 protein: CSVEKDVPSGELFF. CDR3 in DNA: TGCAGCGTTGAAAAAGACGTTCCGTCCGGGGAGCTGTTTTTT.

Ten or more counts support this clonotype. The rearrangement links TRBV13 to TRBJ2-7; D gene ambiguous. Germline V gives CDR1 PRHDT, CDR2 FYEKMQ (reference sequence). This CDR3 comprises 16 residues. Trimming took off 5 bases at V and 3 bases at J, with 20 bases between the two ends. The chain's CDR3 is CASSDSIDTLGYEQYF. In DNA, the CDR3 is TGTGCCAGCAGCGATTCGATCGACACCTTGGGCTACGAGCAGTACTTC.

This clonotype was counted ten times or more. V gene TRBV28 combines with J gene TRBJ1-1; perhaps TRBD1 as D (5 bases). Germline lookup yields CDR1 MDHEN and CDR2 SYDVKM. This CDR3 spans 15 amino acids. The V end was cut by 3 bases, the J end by 2 bases, with 13 bases between. The CDR3 reads CASSLPQALNTEAFF. The CDR3 bases are TGTGCCAGCAGTTTGCCACAGGCGTTAAACACTGAAGCTTTCTTT.

This clonotype was recorded at least ten times. The chain uses TRBV27 and TRBJ2-4; D is perhaps TRBD1 (7 bases). CDR1 MNHEY and CDR2 SMNVEV come from the germline V gene (reference sequence). This CDR3 is built from 16 residues. The V gene lost 5 bases and the J gene lost 0 bases, with 14 bases spanning the gap. This CDR3 reads CASSPNRGLAKNIQYF. The CDR3 DNA reads as TGTGCCAGCAGTCCGAACAGGGGACTAGCCAAAAACATTCAGTACTTC.

A note on this clonotype: A junction boundary mismatches the germline segment, possibly from a read error. The rearrangement links TRBV30 to TRBJ2-7; tentatively, D is TRBD2 (5 bases). The V gene's germline CDR1 is GTSNPN and CDR2 SVGIG (reference sequence). The CDR3 runs to 13 residues. DNA of the CDR3: TGTGCCTGGAGTGTTTACGGGATTTACGAGCAATACTTC. Translation gives CAWSVYGIYEQYF.

The J gene is TRBJ2-7, the V gene TRBV28, with D unclear. This CDR3 comprises 15 residues. Germline V gives CDR1 MDHEN, CDR2 SYDVKM. V was shortened by 3 bases and J by 4 bases, with 16 bases between the two germline ends. Here the CDR3 DNA reads TGTGCCAGCAGTTTTGTGGGTCGTATGCTTTACGAGCAGTACTTC. The encoded protein is CASSFVGRMLYEQYF.

With regard to this clonotype: This may come from a read error, since a much larger clone is one base off. J is TRBJ1-4 and V is TRBV11-2; D is unclear. CDR3 length equals 14 residues. Germline values: CDR1 SGHAT, CDR2 FQNNGV. For the CDR3, the DNA is TGTGCCAGCAGCCCCACCGTTACTAATGAAGAACTGTTTTTT. This encodes CASSPTVTNEELFF.

This clonotype has a handful of counts. This rearrangement joins TRBV9 to TRBJ1-1; D gene uncertain. The CDR3 runs to 15 residues. Germline CDR1 reads SGDLS; CDR2 reads YYNGEE. Trimming stripped 0 bases from V and 3 bases from J, with 12 bases between. The CDR3 sequence: CASSVARTGDTEAFF. CDR3 DNA: TGTGCCAGCAGCGTAGCGAGGACTGGGGACACTGAAGCTTTCTTT.

This clonotype showed up just a few times. The chain employs TRBV5-1 and TRBJ2-7; perhaps TRBD1 as D (6 bases). The germline V and J ends were trimmed by 0 bases and 2 bases, with 12 bases remaining between them. The length of the CDR3 is 15 residues. Germline V gene sequence: CDR1 SGHRS, CDR2 YFSETQ. DNA for the CDR3: TGCGCCAGCAGCTTGGACCCGGGACAAACCTACGAGCAGTACTTC. This sequence encodes CASSLDPGQTYEQYF.

CDR3 DNA sequence: TGCGCCAGCAGCTTTCGGTCGGCTAGCGGGAACACCGGGGAGCTGTTTTTT. This translates into CASSFRSASGNTGELFF. The J gene is TRBJ2-2, the V gene TRBV5-1; 7 bases fit TRBD2. The germline V gene encodes CDR1 SGHRS and CDR2 YFSETQ. J was trimmed by 1 base and V by 2 bases; bases with no gene match: 8. The CDR3 length is 17 residues.

The chain is built from TRBV27 and TRBJ1-6, with a weak D call TRBD1 (6 bases). Trimming removed 2 bases from V and 10 bases from J, with 15 bases in between. The CDR3 sequence is 15 residues long. Germline CDR1 is MNHEY and CDR2 is SMNVEV (reference sequence). Here the CDR3 DNA reads TGTGCCAGCAGTTTAAATTTGGGGCAGGGGTCACCCCTCCACTTT. The encoded protein is CASSLNLGQGSPLHF.

This chain joins TRBV10-3 and TRBJ2-3, with D unclear. CDR1 and CDR2 from the germline V gene are ENHRY and SYGVKD. V was trimmed by 11 bases and J by 0 bases, leaving 15 bases between them. CDR3 length equals 14 residues. The CDR3 region has the DNA TGTGCCGCCAAGGCTCTAGGGAGCACAGATACGCAGTATTTT. It specifies CAAKALGSTDTQYF.